The rows below give T cell receptor beta chains drawn from one sample of a study of T-cell memory formation after mild COVID-19. MiXCR, applied by TCRdb to the 5' RACE reads, yields one record per CDR3 protein. Among roughly 550,000 distinct CDR3 sequences listed, roughly 22% were seen once. The sequenced sample consisted of PBMCs or a T cell subset sorted from them (not recorded which). The receptors originated from an adult woman who had mild COVID-19 (a few samples of this study predate the infection). Cell type and time point are not known. The CDR3 runs from the conserved cysteine through the conserved F or W. The order of the fields is J gene, clone size, D gene, V gene, CDR3 protein, CDR3 DNA. The D gene is left open where the match is weak. The size field is filled for only some rows; it gives once, few, many or a size class.

TRBJ2-1 | NA | NA | TRBV29-1 | CSGGFPYNEQFF | TGCAGCGGTGGATTCCCCTACAATGAGCAGTTCTTC
TRBJ2-3 | NA | TRBD1 | TRBV29-1 | CSVSGTGRDTQYF | TGCAGCGTCTCCGGGACAGGGCGGGATACGCAGTATTTT
TRBJ2-1 | NA | NA | TRBV11-2 | CASSLRESSSYNEQFF | TGTGCCAGCAGCCTAAGGGAATCTAGCTCCTACAATGAGCAGTTCTTC
TRBJ2-1 | NA | TRBD1 | TRBV10-3 | CAISDQGTGGVWSYNEQFF | TGTGCCATCAGTGATCAGGGGACAGGGGGAGTATGGTCCTACAATGAGCAGTTCTTC
TRBJ2-1 | NA | TRBD2 | TRBV5-1 | CASSTGLAGVGNEQFF | TGCGCCAGCAGCACGGGACTAGCGGGGGTAGGAAATGAGCAGTTCTTC
TRBJ2-7 | NA | NA | TRBV2 | CASGAGHSSYEQYF | TGTGCCAGCGGGGCCGGACATAGCTCCTACGAGCAGTACTTC
TRBJ2-2 | few | TRBD2 | TRBV24-1 | CATSELAGDPPGELFF | TGTGCCACCAGTGAACTAGCGGGAGACCCCCCCGGGGAGCTGTTTTTT
TRBJ1-1 | few | NA | TRBV7-3 | CASSRFGGTEAFF | TGTGCCAGCAGCCGGTTCGGGGGGACTGAAGCTTTCTTT
TRBJ2-1 | NA | NA | TRBV27 | CASSLRVYNEQFF | TGTGCCAGCAGTTTGAGGGTGTACAATGAGCAGTTCTTC
TRBJ2-3 | NA | NA | TRBV4-2 | CASSQDLGLGTDTQYF | TGTGCCAGCAGCCAAGATCTGGGACTCGGCACAGATACGCAGTATTTT
TRBJ1-2 | many | NA | TRBV5-1 | CASSLVEGILLGNGYTF | TGCGCCAGCAGCTTGGTGGAGGGGATTCTACTTGGAAATGGCTACACCTTC
TRBJ2-5 | few | TRBD2 | TRBV5-1 | CASSFPAGGSQETQYF | TGCGCCAGCAGCTTTCCGGCGGGGGGATCCCAAGAGACCCAGTACTTC
TRBJ2-7 | few | TRBD2 | TRBV7-8 | CASSSSGRAPGLYEQYF | TGTGCCAGCAGCTCTAGCGGGAGGGCCCCTGGTCTCTACGAGCAGTACTTC
TRBJ1-1 | NA | NA | TRBV20-1 | CSARVDQSKAFF | TGCAGTGCTAGAGTGGACCAAAGTAAAGCTTTCTTT
TRBJ2-2 | few | TRBD2 | TRBV6-2/TRBV6-3 | CASSWGTSGSLAGELFF | TGTGCCAGCAGTTGGGGGACTAGCGGGAGCCTAGCAGGGGAGCTGTTTTTT
TRBJ2-7 | NA | TRBD2 | TRBV11-1 | CASSFAWSGGFGEQYF | TGTGCCAGCAGCTTCGCGTGGAGCGGGGGTTTCGGCGAGCAGTACTTC
TRBJ2-7 | NA | TRBD2 | TRBV30 | CAWSEWTSGSHNYEQYF | TGTGCCTGGAGTGAGTGGACTAGCGGGAGTCATAACTACGAGCAGTACTTC
TRBJ2-3 | few | NA | TRBV7-6 | CASTARSRGGDTQYF | TGTGCCAGCACCGCGAGAAGTAGGGGCGGAGATACGCAGTATTTT
TRBJ1-2 | NA | NA | TRBV4-3 | CASSQEWAGGYTF | TGCGCCAGCAGCCAAGAGTGGGCTGGGGGCTACACCTTC
TRBJ2-3 | few | TRBD1 | TRBV12-3/TRBV12-4 | CASSLVGQDFRTDTQYF | TGTGCCAGCAGTTTAGTAGGACAGGACTTTCGCACAGATACGCAGTATTTT
TRBJ2-1 | NA | NA | TRBV12-1 | CASSSTLGVAGVFYEQFF | TGTGCCAGCAGCTCGACCCTCGGGGTAGCGGGAGTATTCTATGAGCAGTTCTTC
TRBJ2-3 | NA | NA | TRBV27 | CASSEGGGPWADTQYF | TGTGCCAGCAGTGAAGGGGGGGGGCCTTGGGCAGATACGCAGTATTTT
TRBJ1-2 | NA | NA | TRBV19 | CASSISRSNYGYTF | TGTGCCAGTAGTATCTCCCGGTCTAACTATGGCTACACCTTC
TRBJ2-3 | many | NA | TRBV4-1 | CASSLDPGETDTQYF | TGCGCCAGCAGCCTCGATCCGGGGGAGACAGATACGCAGTATTTT
TRBJ2-7 | NA | TRBD2 | TRBV20-1 | CSAAGTSGISYEQYF | TGCAGTGCGGCTGGGACTAGCGGGATTTCCTACGAGCAGTACTTC
TRBJ2-1 | few | NA | TRBV29-1 | CSVEQGNNEQFF | TGCAGCGTTGAGCAAGGCAACAATGAGCAGTTCTTC
TRBJ1-1 | few | NA | TRBV6-2/TRBV6-3 | CASGRWSEAFF | TGTGCCAGCGGAAGGTGGAGTGAAGCTTTCTTT
TRBJ2-1 | NA | TRBD1 | TRBV5-5 | CASSFGTVINEQFF | TGTGCCAGCAGCTTCGGGACAGTGATCAATGAGCAGTTCTTC
TRBJ2-5 | NA | NA | TRBV29-1 | CRETREYF | TGCAGGGAGACTAGGGAGTACTTC
TRBJ2-1 | few | NA | TRBV11-3 | CASSRIRESDNEQFF | TGTGCCAGCAGCCGAATCCGGGAGTCCGACAATGAGCAGTTCTTC
TRBJ2-1 | few | TRBD2 | TRBV5-8 | CASRGESSYNEQFF | TGTGCCAGCCGGGGGGAGAGCTCCTACAATGAGCAGTTCTTC
TRBJ2-3 | NA | TRBD2 | TRBV20-1 | CSARDGLAGGPDTQYF | TGCAGTGCTAGAGACGGACTAGCGGGGGGCCCAGATACGCAGTATTTT
TRBJ2-5 | NA | NA | TRBV12-3/TRBV12-4 | CASSYITGTQYF | TGTGCCAGCAGTTACATAACGGGGACCCAGTACTTC
TRBJ2-7 | NA | TRBD1 | TRBV3-1 | CASSQRDRGPYIYEEQYF | TGTGCCAGCAGCCAGAGGGACAGGGGGCCTTACATCTACGAGGAGCAGTACTTC
TRBJ1-1 | NA | NA | TRBV5-1 | CASSLWGDMNTEAFF | TGCGCCAGCAGCTTGTGGGGGGACATGAACACTGAAGCTTTCTTT
TRBJ2-3 | few | NA | TRBV12-3/TRBV12-4 | CASSLGMSTDTQYF | TGTGCCAGCAGTTTAGGTATGAGCACAGATACGCAGTATTTT
TRBJ1-2 | NA | NA | TRBV18 | CASSPLTDGYTF | TGTGCCAGCTCACCACTGACTGACGGCTACACCTTC
TRBJ2-5 | NA | TRBD1 | TRBV24-1 | CATSDSGQGRETQYF | TGTGCCACCAGTGACTCTGGACAGGGGAGGGAGACCCAGTACTTC
TRBJ2-1 | few | TRBD1 | TRBV12-3/TRBV12-4 | CASSTAGTEPYNEQFF | TGTGCCAGCAGTACCGCCGGGACAGAGCCCTACAATGAGCAGTTCTTC
TRBJ2-7 | NA | NA | TRBV30 | CAWRPIDRVSSEQYF | TGTGCCTGGAGGCCGATTGACCGGGTCTCCAGCGAGCAGTACTTC
TRBJ2-1 | NA | TRBD2 | TRBV4-1 | CASSQVAGGPYNEQFF | TGCGCCAGCAGCCAAGTAGCGGGGGGGCCCTACAATGAGCAGTTCTTC
TRBJ2-5 | many | NA | TRBV24-1 | CATSEPGMETQYF | TGTGCCACCAGTGAACCAGGGATGGAGACCCAGTACTTC